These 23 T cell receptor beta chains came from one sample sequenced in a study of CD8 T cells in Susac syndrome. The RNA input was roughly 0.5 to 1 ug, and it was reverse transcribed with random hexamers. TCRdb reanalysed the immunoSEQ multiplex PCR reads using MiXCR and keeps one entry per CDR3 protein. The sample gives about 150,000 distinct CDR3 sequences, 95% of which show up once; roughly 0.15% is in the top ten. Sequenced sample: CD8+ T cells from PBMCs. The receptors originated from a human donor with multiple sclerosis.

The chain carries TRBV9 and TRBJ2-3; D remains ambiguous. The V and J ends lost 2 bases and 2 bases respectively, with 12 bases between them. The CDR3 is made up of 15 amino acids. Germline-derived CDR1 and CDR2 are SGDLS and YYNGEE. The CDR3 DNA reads TGTGCCAGCAGCGTTTTCGAGAGGAACACAGATACGCAGTATTTT. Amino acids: CASSVFERNTDTQYF.

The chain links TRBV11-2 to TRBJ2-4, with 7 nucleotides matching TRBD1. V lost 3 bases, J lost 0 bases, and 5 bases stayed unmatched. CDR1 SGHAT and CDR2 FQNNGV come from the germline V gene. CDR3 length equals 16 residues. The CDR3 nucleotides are TGTGCCAGCAGCTTTGGGACAGCCCTAGCCAAAAACATTCAGTACTTC. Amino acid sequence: CASSFGTALAKNIQYF.

CDR3 loop: CTVGGIQLMNTEAFF. In DNA form, the CDR3 reads TGCACCGTGGGCGGAATCCAACTCATGAACACTGAAGCTTTCTTT. The chain couples TRBV29-1 to TRBJ1-1; D not certain. Germline assignment: CDR1 SQVTM and CDR2 ANQGSEA. There are 15 residues in the CDR3.

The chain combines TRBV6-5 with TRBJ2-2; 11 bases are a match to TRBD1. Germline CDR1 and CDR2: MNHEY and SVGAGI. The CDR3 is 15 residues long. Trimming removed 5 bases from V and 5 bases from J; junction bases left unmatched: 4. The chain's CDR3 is CASSGDRGWTGELFF. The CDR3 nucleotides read TGTGCCAGCAGTGGGGACAGGGGGTGGACCGGGGAGCTGTTTTTT.

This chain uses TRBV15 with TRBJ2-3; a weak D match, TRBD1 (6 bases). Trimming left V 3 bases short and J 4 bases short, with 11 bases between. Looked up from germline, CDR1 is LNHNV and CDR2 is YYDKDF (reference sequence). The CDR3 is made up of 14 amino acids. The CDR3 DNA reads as TGTGCCACCAGCAGCACACAGGGCCCAGATACGCAGTATTTT. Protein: CATSSTQGPDTQYF.

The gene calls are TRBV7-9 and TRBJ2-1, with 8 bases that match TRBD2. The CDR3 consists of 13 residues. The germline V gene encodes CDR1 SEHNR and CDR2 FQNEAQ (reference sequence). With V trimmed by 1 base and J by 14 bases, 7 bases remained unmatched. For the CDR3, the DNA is TGTGCCAGCAGCTTAGTAGACGGGGGGGCCAAGTTCTTC. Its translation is CASSLVDGGAKFF. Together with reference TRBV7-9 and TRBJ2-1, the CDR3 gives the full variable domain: DTGVSQNPRHKITKRGQNVTFRCDPISEHNRLYWYRQTLGQGPEFLTYFQNEAQLEKSRLLSDRFSAERPKGSFSTLEIQRTEQGDSAMYLCASSLVDGGAKFFGPGTRLTVL.

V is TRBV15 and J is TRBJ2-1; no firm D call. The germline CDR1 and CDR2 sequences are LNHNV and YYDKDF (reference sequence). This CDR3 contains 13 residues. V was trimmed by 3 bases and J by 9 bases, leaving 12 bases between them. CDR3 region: CATSSGRTSEQFF. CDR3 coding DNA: TGTGCCACCAGCAGTGGACGGACCTCTGAGCAGTTCTTC. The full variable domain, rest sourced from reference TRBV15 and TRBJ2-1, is DAMVIQNPRYQVTQFGKPVTLSCSQTLNHNVMYWYQQKSSQAPKLLFHYYDKDFNNEADTPDNFQSRRPNTSFCFLDIRSPGLGDTAMYLCATSSGRTSEQFFGPGTRLTVL.

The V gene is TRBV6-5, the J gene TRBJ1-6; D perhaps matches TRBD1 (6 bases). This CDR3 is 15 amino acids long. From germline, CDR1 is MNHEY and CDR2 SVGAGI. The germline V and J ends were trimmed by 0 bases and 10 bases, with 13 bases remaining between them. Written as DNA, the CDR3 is TGTGCCAGCAGTTACTCGGACAGTGGAGAGTCACCCCTCCACTTT. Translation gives CASSYSDSGESPLHF.

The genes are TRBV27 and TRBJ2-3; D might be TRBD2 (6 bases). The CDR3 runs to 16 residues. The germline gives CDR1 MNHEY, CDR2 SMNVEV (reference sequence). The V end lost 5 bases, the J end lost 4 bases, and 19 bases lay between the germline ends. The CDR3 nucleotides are TGTGCCAGCAGTCCTGATGTGAGGGGAGGTGCAGATACGCAGTATTTT. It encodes CASSPDVRGGADTQYF.

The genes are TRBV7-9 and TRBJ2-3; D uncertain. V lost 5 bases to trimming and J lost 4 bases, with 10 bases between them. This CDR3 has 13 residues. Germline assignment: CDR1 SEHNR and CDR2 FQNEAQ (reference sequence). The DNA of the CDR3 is TGTGCCAGCAGCCTGGCAGTCCCAGATACGCAGTATTTT. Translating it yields CASSLAVPDTQYF.

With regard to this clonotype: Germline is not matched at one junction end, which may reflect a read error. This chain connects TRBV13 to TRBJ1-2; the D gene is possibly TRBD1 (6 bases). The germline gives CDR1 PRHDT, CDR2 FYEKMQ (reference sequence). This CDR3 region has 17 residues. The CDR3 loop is CASSVGQKGQANYGYTF. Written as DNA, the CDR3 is TGTGCCAGCAGCGTAGGACAGAAAGGGCAGGCTAACTATGGCTACACCTTC.

In nucleotides, the CDR3 is TGCAGCGCTACTCCAGCCCCGGTAGAGACCCAGTACTTC. Its translation: CSATPAPVETQYF. The V and J genes are TRBV29-1 and TRBJ2-5; D not certain. From germline, CDR1 is SQVTM and CDR2 ANQGSEA. The CDR3 is 13 amino acids. V lost 7 bases, J lost 4 bases, and 16 bases lay in between.

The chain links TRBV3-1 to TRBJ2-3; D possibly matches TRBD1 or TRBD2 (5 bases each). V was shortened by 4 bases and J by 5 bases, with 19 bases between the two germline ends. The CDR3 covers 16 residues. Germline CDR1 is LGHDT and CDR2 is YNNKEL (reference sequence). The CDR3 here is CASSPRGARVIDTQYF. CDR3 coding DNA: TGTGCCAGCAGCCCCAGAGGGGCCAGGGTGATAGATACGCAGTATTTT.

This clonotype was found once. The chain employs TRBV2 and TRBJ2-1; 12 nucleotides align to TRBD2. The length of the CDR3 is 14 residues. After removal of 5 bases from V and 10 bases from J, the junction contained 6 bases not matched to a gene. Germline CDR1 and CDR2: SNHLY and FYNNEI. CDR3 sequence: CASSRLAGGQEQFF. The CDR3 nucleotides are TGTGCCAGCAGTCGGCTAGCGGGGGGGCAGGAGCAGTTCTTC.

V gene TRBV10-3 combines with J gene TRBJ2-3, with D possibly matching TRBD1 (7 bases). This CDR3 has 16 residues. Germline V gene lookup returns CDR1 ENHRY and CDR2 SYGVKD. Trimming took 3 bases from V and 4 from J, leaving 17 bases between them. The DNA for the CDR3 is TGTGCCATCAGTGAACCTGGAGGGGGCAGGGCAGATACGCAGTATTTT. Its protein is CAISEPGGGRADTQYF.

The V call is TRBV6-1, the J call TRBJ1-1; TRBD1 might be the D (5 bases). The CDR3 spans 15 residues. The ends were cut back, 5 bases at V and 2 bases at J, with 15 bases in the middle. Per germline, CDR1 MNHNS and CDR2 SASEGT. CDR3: CASSPGRWGNTEAFF. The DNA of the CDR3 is TGTGCCAGCAGTCCCGGGCGGTGGGGCAACACTGAAGCTTTCTTT.

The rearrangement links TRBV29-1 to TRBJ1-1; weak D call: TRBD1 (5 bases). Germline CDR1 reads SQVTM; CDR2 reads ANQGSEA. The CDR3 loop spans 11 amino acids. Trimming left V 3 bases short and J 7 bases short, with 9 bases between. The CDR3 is CSVEWGIEAFF. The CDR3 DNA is TGCAGCGTTGAGTGGGGCATTGAAGCTTTCTTT.

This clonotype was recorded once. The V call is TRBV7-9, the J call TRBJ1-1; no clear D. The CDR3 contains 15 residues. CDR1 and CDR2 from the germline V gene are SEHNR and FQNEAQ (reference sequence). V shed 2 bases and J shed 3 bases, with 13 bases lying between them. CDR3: CASSLSSSGYTEAFF. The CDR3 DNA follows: TGTGCCAGCAGCTTATCTTCCTCGGGATACACTGAAGCTTTCTTT.

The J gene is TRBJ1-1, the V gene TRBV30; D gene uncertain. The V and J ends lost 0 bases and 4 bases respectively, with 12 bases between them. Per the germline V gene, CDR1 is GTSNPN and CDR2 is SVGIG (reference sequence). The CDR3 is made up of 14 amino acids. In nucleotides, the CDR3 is TGTGCCTGGAGTGTACTTGGCGGAGCCACTGAAGCTTTCTTT. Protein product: CAWSVLGGATEAFF.

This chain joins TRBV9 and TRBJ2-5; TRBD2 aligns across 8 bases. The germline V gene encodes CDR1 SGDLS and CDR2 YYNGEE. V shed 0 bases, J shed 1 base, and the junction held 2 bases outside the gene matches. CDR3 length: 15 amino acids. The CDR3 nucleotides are TGTGCCAGCAGCGTAGGCGGGACTAGCCAAGAGACCCAGTACTTC. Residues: CASSVGGTSQETQYF.

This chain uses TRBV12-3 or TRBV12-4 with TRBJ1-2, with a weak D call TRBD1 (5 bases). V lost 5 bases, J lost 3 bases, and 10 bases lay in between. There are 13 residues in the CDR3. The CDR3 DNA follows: TGTGCCAGCAGTCCGACGGGACACTATGGCTACACCTTC. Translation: CASSPTGHYGYTF.

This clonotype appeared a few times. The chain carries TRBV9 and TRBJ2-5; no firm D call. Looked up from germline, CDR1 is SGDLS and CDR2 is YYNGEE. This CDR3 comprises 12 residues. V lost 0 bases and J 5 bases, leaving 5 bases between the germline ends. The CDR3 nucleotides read TGTGCCAGCAGCGTAGGTTCGGAGACCCAGTACTTC. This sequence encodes CASSVGSETQYF. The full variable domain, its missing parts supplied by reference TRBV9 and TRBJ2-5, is DSGVTQTPKHLITATGQRVTLRCSPRSGDLSVYWYQQSLDQGLQFLIQYYNGEERAKGNILERFSAQQFPDLHSELNLSSLELGDSALYFCASSVGSETQYFGPGTRLLVL.

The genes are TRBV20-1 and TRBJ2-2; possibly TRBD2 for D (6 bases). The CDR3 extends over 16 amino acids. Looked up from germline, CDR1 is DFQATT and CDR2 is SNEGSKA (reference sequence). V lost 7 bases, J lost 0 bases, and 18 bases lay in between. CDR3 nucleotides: TGCAGTGTAAGGACGGGAGATTCCGCGAACACCGGGGAGCTGTTTTTT. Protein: CSVRTGDSANTGELFF.